These 10 T cell receptor beta chains share one sample of origin, sequenced in a study of blood T cell repertoires in COVID-19. Sequenced by immunoSEQ multiplex PCR; TCRdb stores in-frame clones only, minus some. Here the sample spans about 110,000 clones, 76% being singletons. Sequencing used peripheral blood. The receptors stem from an older man with COVID-19, enrolled during active disease.

The chain links TRBV28 to TRBJ1-1; 10 positions agree with TRBD1. Germline V gene data show CDR1 as MDHEN and CDR2 as SYDVKM. The CDR3 totals 15 residues. The V gene end was trimmed by 7 bases and the J gene end by 1 base; junction bases not matched to a gene: 6. The CDR3 is CASTRQGAQNTEAFF. CDR3 nucleotide sequence: TGTGCCAGCACTAGACAGGGGGCCCAGAACACTGAAGCTTTCTTT.

CDR3 nucleotide sequence: TGTGCCAGCAGCTTAGACGACAGGGGGCAAAAAGTTTCCTACAATGAGCAGTTCTTC. Its protein product is CASSLDDRGQKVSYNEQFF. The chain combines TRBV11-2 with TRBJ2-1; 10 positions match TRBD1. The V gene's germline CDR1 is SGHAT and CDR2 FQNNGV. The CDR3 covers 19 residues. V lost 0 bases to trimming and J lost 1 base; unmatched junction nucleotides: 9.

This clone was seen a few times. This chain connects TRBV4-1 to TRBJ2-7; TRBD1 agrees at 8 bases. The CDR3 contains 15 residues. The trim removed 1 base at V and 5 bases at J, leaving 7 bases unmatched. Per germline, CDR1 MGHRA and CDR2 YSYEKL. DNA for the CDR3: TGCGCCAGCAGCCAAGCTGACAGGGGTATCGACGAGCAGTACTTC. Translated, it gives CASSQADRGIDEQYF.

Details on this clone: It is likely a read error, because the conserved phenylalanine at the end of the CDR3 is missing. The limits of the CDR3 on the DNA are not certain, so only TCRdb's listed CDR3 is given. The chain couples TRBV27 to TRBJ2-6; the table gives TRBD2 as D, unverified against the DNA. With termini counted, the CDR3 has 11 amino acids. The germline V gene encodes CDR1 MNHEY and CDR2 SMNVEV (reference sequence). The CDR3 is CASGQWTSGRR.

The rearrangement links TRBV20-1 to TRBJ2-7, with D tentatively TRBD2 (6 bases). CDR1 is DFQATT, CDR2 SNEGSKA, per germline (reference sequence). This CDR3 has 15 residues. Trimming cost V 3 bases and J 4 bases, with 19 bases left between them. The CDR3 region is CSASPQSSGEYEQYF. The CDR3 DNA follows: TGCAGTGCTAGTCCCCAGAGTAGCGGAGAGTACGAGCAGTACTTC.

V and J are TRBV28 and TRBJ1-4; D may be TRBD1 (5 bases). This CDR3 comprises 14 residues. Germline V CDR1 and CDR2: MDHEN, SYDVKM. Trimming stripped 4 bases from V and 7 bases from J, with 13 bases between. The DNA for the CDR3 is TGTGCCAGCAGTTCCAGGGTGTACGGTGAAAAACTGTTTTTT. Its translation is CASSSRVYGEKLFF.

This chain uses TRBV11-3 with TRBJ2-1; no reliable D call. V gave up 0 bases and J gave up 7 bases, with 7 bases separating them. The CDR3 length is 13 residues. In germline, CDR1 is SGHNT, CDR2 YENEEA. The CDR3 bases are TGTGCCAGCAGCTTAGAAAATTATAATGAGCAGTTCTTC. This gives the protein CASSLENYNEQFF.

V gene TRBV28 combines with J gene TRBJ1-1; no reliable D call. This CDR3 contains 16 residues. The V end lost 5 bases, the J end lost 0 bases, and 16 bases lay between the germline ends. CDR1 and CDR2 from the germline V gene are MDHEN and SYDVKM. The CDR3 region is CASSPLGPDLNTEAFF. CDR3 in DNA: TGTGCCAGCAGTCCCCTTGGGCCAGACCTGAACACTGAAGCTTTCTTT.

This clone was observed a few times. The chain carries TRBV7-9 and TRBJ1-2; TRBD1 aligns across 7 bases. V dropped 7 bases and J dropped 2; count of bases not matched to a gene: 4. The CDR3 runs 13 residues. Germline CDR1 reads SEHNR; CDR2 reads FQNEAQ (reference sequence). Here the CDR3 reads CASTPGQNYGYTF. DNA for the CDR3: TGTGCCAGCACCCCGGGACAGAACTATGGCTACACCTTC.

The chain couples TRBV7-9 to TRBJ2-5; a possible D gene is TRBD1 (6 bases). V lost 6 bases and J 7 bases, leaving 21 bases between the germline ends. The CDR3 extends over 15 amino acids. The V gene's germline CDR1 is SEHNR and CDR2 FQNEAQ (reference sequence). For the CDR3, the DNA is TGTGCCAGCAGACCCTACAGGGACGCCCTTGGGACCCAGTACTTC. This codes for CASRPYRDALGTQYF.